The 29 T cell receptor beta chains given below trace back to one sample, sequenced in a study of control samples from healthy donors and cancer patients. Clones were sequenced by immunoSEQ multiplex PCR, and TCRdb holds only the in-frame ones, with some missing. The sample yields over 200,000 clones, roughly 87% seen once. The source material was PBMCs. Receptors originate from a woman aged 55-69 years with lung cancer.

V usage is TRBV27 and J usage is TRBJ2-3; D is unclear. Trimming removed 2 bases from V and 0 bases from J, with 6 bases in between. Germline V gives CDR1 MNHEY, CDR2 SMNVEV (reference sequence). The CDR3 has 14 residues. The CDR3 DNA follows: TGTGCCAGCAGTTTAAAAAGCAGCACAGATACGCAGTATTTT. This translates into CASSLKSSTDTQYF.

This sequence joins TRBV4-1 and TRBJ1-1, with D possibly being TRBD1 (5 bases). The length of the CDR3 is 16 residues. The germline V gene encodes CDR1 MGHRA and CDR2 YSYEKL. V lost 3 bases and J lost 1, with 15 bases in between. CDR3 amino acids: CASSHIDRARNTEAFF. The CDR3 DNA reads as TGCGCCAGCAGCCATATTGACAGAGCAAGGAACACTGAAGCTTTCTTT.

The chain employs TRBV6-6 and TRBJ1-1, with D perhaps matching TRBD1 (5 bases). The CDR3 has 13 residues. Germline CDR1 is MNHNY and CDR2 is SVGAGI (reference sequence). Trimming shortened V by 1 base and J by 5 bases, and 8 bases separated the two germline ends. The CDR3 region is CASSYFEGTEAFF. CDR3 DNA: TGTGCCAGCAGTTACTTTGAGGGGACTGAAGCTTTCTTT.

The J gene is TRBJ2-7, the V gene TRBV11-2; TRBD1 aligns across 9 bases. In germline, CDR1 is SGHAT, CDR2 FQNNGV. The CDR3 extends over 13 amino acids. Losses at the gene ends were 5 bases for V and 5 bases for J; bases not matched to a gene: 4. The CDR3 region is CASSLDRGNEQYF. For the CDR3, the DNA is TGTGCCAGCAGCCTTGACAGGGGGAACGAGCAGTACTTC. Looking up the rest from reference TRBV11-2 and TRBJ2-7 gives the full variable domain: EAGVAQSPRYKIIEKRQSVAFWCNPISGHATLYWYQQILGQGPKLLIQFQNNGVVDDSQLPKDRFSAERLKGVDSTLKIQPAKLEDSAVYLCASSLDRGNEQYFGPGTRLTVT.

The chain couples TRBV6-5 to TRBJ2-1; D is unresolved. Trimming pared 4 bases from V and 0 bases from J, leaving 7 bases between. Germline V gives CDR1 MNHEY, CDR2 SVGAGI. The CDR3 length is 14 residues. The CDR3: CASSSRSSYNEQFF. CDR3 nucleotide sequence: TGTGCCAGCAGTTCAAGAAGCTCCTACAATGAGCAGTTCTTC.

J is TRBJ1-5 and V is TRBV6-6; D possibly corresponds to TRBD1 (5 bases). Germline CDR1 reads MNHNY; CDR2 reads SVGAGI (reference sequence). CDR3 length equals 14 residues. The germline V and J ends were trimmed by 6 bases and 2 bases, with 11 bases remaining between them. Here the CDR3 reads CASSRGAGNQPQHF. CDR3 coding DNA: TGTGCCAGCAGCCGCGGGGCGGGCAATCAGCCCCAGCATTTT.

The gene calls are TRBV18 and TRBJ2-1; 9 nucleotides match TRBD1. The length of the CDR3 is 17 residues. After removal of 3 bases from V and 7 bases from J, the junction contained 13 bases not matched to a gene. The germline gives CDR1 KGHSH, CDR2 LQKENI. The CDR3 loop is CASSPTMTGGSGNEQFF. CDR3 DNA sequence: TGTGCCAGCTCACCGACAATGACAGGGGGGTCAGGGAATGAGCAGTTCTTC.

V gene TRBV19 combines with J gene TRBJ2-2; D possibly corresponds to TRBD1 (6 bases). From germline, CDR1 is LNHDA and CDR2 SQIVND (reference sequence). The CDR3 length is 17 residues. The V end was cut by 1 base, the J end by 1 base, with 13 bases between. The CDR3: CASSIVPGRGNTGELFF. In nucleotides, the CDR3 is TGTGCCAGTAGTATAGTCCCGGGCAGGGGGAACACCGGGGAGCTGTTTTTT.

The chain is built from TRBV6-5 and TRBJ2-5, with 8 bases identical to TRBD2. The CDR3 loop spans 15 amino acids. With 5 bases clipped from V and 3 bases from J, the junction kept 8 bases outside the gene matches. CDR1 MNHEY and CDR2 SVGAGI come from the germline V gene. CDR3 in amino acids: CASSLGGAGKETQYF. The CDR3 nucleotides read TGTGCCAGCAGTCTCGGGGGGGCCGGCAAAGAGACCCAGTACTTC.

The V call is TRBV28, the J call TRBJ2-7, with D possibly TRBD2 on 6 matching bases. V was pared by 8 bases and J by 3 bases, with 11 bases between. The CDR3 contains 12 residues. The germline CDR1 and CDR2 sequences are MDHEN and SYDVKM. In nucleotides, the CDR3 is TGTGCCAGCCGGGACTTGGACTACGAGCAGTACTTC. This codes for CASRDLDYEQYF.

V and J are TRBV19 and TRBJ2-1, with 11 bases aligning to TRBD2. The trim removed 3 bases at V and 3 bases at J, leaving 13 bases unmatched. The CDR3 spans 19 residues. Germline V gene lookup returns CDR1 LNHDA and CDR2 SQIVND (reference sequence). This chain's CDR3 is CASSIPRIAGGGNYNEQFF. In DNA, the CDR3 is TGTGCCAGTAGTATCCCCCGTATAGCGGGAGGGGGGAACTACAATGAGCAGTTCTTC.

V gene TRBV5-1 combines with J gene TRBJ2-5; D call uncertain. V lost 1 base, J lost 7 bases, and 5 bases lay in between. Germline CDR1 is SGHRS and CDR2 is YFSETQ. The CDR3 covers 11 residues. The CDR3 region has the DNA TGCGCCAGCAGCTTGAGAGGGACCCAGTACTTC. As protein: CASSLRGTQYF.

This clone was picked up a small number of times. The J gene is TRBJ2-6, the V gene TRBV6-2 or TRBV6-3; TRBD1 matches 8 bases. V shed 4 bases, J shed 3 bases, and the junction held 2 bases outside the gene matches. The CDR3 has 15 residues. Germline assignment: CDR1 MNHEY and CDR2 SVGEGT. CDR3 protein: CASSSTGDGANVLTF. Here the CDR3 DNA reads TGTGCCAGCAGTTCGACAGGGGATGGGGCCAACGTCCTGACTTTC.

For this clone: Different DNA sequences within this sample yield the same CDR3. In DNA, the CDR3 is TGTGCCAGCAGCGTAGAGCCGATCTCTGGAAACACCATATATTTT. Amino acid sequence: CASSVEPISGNTIYF. V usage is TRBV9 and J usage is TRBJ1-3; no clear D gene. The germline V gene encodes CDR1 SGDLS and CDR2 YYNGEE. V was trimmed by 0 bases and J by 0 bases, leaving 7 bases between them. The CDR3 loop spans 15 amino acids. Supplemented by reference TRBV9 and TRBJ1-3, the full variable domain reads DSGVTQTPKHLITATGQRVTLRCSPRSGDLSVYWYQQSLDQGLQFLIQYYNGEERAKGNILERFSAQQFPDLHSELNLSSLELGDSALYFCASSVEPISGNTIYFGEGSWLTVV.

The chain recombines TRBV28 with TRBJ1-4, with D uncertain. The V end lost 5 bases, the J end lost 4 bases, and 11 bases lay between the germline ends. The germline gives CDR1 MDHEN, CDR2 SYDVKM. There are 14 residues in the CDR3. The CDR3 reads CASSREVINEKLFF. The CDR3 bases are TGTGCCAGCAGTAGGGAAGTGATTAATGAAAAACTGTTTTTT.

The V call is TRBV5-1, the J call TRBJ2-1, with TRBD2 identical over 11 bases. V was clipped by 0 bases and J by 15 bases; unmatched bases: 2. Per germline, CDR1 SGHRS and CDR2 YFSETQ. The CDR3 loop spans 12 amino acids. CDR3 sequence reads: CASSLVTSGTFF. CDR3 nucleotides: TGCGCCAGCAGCTTGGTGACTAGCGGGACGTTCTTC.

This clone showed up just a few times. The CDR3 bases are TGTGCCAGTAGGTCAGATGAAAAACTGTTTTTT. This encodes CASRSDEKLFF. This rearrangement joins TRBV19 to TRBJ1-4; no reliable D call. Deletions cut 6 bases from V and 6 bases from J, with 5 bases between. Germline V gene data show CDR1 as LNHDA and CDR2 as SQIVND (reference sequence). The length of the CDR3 is 11 residues.

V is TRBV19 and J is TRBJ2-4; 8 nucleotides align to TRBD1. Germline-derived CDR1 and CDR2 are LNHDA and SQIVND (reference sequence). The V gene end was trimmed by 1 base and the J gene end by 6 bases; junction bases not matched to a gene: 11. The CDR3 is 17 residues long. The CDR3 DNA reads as TGTGCCAGTAGTATAGGCACAGGGGGTTACATTTCAAACATTCAGTACTTC. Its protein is CASSIGTGGYISNIQYF. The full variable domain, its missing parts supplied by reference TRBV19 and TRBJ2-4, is DGGITQSPKYLFRKEGQNVTLSCEQNLNHDAMYWYRQDPGQGLRLIYYSQIVNDFQKGDIAEGYSVSREKKESFPLTVTSAQKNPTAFYLCASSIGTGGYISNIQYFGAGTRLSVL.

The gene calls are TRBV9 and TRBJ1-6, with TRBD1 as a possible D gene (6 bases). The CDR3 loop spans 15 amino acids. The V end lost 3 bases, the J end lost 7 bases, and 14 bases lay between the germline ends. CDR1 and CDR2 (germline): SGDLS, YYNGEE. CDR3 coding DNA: TGTGCCAGCAGCGCCAACCAGGGGCTGAATTCACCCCTCCACTTT. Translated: CASSANQGLNSPLHF.

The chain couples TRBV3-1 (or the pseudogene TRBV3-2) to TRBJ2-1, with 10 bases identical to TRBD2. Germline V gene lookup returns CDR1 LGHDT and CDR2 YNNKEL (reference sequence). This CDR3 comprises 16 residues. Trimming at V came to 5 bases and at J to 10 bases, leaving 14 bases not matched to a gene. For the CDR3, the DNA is TGTGCCAGCAGCTCTCAGGGGCTAGCGGGAGTAGGGGAGCAGTTCTTC. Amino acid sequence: CASSSQGLAGVGEQFF.

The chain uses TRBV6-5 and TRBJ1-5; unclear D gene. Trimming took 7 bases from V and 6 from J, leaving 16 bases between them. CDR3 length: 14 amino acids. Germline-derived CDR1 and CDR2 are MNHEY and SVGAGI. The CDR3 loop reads CASIGDSQGQPQHF. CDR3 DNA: TGTGCCAGCATCGGGGATTCGCAAGGTCAGCCCCAGCATTTT.

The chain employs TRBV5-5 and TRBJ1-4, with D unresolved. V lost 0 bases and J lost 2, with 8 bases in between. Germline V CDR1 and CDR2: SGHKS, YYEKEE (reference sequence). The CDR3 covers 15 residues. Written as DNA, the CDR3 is TGTGCCAGCAGCTTGGGTGGGGTGACTAATGAAAAACTGTTTTTT. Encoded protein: CASSLGGVTNEKLFF.

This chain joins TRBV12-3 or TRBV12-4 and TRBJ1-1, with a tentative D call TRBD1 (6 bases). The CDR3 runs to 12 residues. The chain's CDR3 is CVSMGADTEAFF. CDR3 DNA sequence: TGTGTCTCCATGGGGGCAGACACTGAAGCTTTCTTT.

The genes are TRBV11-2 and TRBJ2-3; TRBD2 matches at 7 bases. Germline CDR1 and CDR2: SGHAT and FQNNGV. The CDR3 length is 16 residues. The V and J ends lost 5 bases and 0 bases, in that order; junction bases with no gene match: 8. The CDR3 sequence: CASSRGGGGSTDTQYF. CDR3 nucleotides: TGTGCCAGCAGCCGTGGTGGGGGGGGAAGCACAGATACGCAGTATTTT.

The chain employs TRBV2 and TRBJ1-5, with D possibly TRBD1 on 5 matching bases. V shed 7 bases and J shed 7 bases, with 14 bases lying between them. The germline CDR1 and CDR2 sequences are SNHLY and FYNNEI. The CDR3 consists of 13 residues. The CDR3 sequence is CASTLIREQPQHF. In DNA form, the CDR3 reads TGTGCCAGCACTTTGATCAGGGAGCAGCCCCAGCATTTT.

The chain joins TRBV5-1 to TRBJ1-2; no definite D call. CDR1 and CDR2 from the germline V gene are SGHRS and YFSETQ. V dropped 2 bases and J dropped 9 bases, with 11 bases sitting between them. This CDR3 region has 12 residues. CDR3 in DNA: TGCGCCAGCAGCTTTGCCGGCGGAAGCTACACCTTC. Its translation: CASSFAGGSYTF.

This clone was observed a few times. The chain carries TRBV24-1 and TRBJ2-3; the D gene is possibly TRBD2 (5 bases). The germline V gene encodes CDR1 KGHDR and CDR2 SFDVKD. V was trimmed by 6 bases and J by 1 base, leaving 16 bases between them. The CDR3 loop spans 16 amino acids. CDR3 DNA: TGTGCCACCAGTAGTTGGGGAATGGAGGGCACAGATACGCAGTATTTT. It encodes CATSSWGMEGTDTQYF.

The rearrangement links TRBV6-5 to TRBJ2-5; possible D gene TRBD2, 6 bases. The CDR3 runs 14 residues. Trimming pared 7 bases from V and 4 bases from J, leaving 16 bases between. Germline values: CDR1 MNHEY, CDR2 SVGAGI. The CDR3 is CASTLGTSRETQYF. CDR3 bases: TGTGCCAGCACCTTGGGGACTTCCAGAGAGACCCAGTACTTC.

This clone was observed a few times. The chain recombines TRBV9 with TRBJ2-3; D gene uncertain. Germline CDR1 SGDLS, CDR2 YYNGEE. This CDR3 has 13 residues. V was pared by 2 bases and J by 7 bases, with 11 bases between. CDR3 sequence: CASSVNYRNTQYF. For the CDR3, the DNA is TGTGCCAGCAGCGTTAACTACCGCAATACGCAGTATTTT.